This T cell receptor beta chain was sequenced during a study of CD8 T cells in Susac syndrome. General study findings and limits: The TCR sequencing and HLA analysis in the study involved a relatively small number of individuals, as the study acknowledged.

The length of the CDR3 is 13 residues. The germline V and J ends were trimmed by 0 bases and 5 bases, with 8 bases remaining between them. Germline lookup yields CDR1 LNHDA and CDR2 SQIVND (reference sequence). With respect to this clonotype: The antigen remains unidentified.

The RNA, about 0.5 to 1 ug, was put through reverse transcription using random hexamers. TCRdb reanalysed the immunoSEQ multiplex PCR reads using MiXCR and keeps one entry per CDR3 protein. Of about 250,000 distinct CDR3 sequences listed, 93% were seen once; the top ten hold roughly 0.07%. Negative isolation was used for CD8+ and CD4+ T cells and FACS enrichment for TEMRA cells. The genes are TRBV19 and TRBJ2-7; D might be TRBD1 (5 bases). Sample: CD4+ T cells from PBMCs. The sequence came from a human donor with multiple sclerosis. The CDR3 reads CASSIDQGDEQYF. In DNA form, the CDR3 reads TGTGCCAGTAGTATAGATCAAGGGGACGAGCAGTACTTC.